This T cell receptor (beta chain) was profiled in a study of T cell responses to AZD1222 COVID-19 vaccine. The CDR3 has 17 residues. CDR1 and CDR2 (germline): LGHDT, YNNKEL (reference sequence). J gave up 2 bases and V 2 bases, and 5 bases lay outside the gene matches. The repertoire was sequenced with immunoSEQ multiplex PCR; TCRdb's copy has only in-frame clones and lacks some. The sample has around 140,000 clones, about nine tenths seen once. The V gene is TRBV3-1 (or the pseudogene TRBV3-2), the J gene TRBJ2-1; 11 bases are shared with TRBD2. The TCR originated in an adult in good health. The sequences come from peripheral blood, collected on day 0 of AZD1222 vaccination. The DNA for the CDR3 is TGTGCCAGCAGCCAACGCGGTAGCGGGGGGGCCTACAATGAGCAGTTCTTC. Encoded protein: CASSQRGSGGAYNEQFF.